The 23 T cell receptor beta chains in this list originate from one sample, sequenced in a study of immune cell composition in non-small cell lung cancer. Data came from immunoSEQ multiplex PCR; TCRdb stores just in-frame clones and leaves some out. Of several thousand clones in the sample, around 80% were seen once. The specimen was lung tumor tissue. The receptor source for this set is a human donor with non-small cell lung cancer.

The V and J genes are TRBV7-9 and TRBJ2-2; 12 nucleotides line up with TRBD2. After removal of 6 bases from V and 5 bases from J, the junction contained 4 bases not matched to a gene. Looked up from germline, CDR1 is SEHNR and CDR2 is FQNEAQ (reference sequence). The CDR3 spans 15 residues. CDR3 region: CASSRTSGATGELFF. As DNA, the CDR3 is TGTGCCAGCAGTAGGACTAGCGGGGCAACCGGGGAGCTGTTTTTT.

This chain uses TRBV6-1 with TRBJ2-1, with TRBD2 matching 8 bases. Germline values: CDR1 MNHNS, CDR2 SASEGT. The length of the CDR3 is 14 residues. Unmatched junction bases numbered 10, after V lost 3 bases and J lost 12 bases. The CDR3: CASSDRGGLSGQFF. DNA for the CDR3: TGTGCCAGCAGTGATCGGGGGGGGCTTAGTGGGCAGTTCTTC.

In its sample, this clone was seen once. The chain employs TRBV7-2 and TRBJ2-5, with 8 nucleotides matching TRBD2. The CDR3 consists of 16 residues. V was pared by 2 bases and J by 3 bases, with 8 bases of the junction left unmatched. CDR1 is SGHTA, CDR2 FQGNSA, per germline. CDR3 in DNA: TGTGCCAGCAGCTTAACTAGCGGCTGGGGGGAAGAGACCCAGTACTTC. This sequence encodes CASSLTSGWGEETQYF.

The chain recombines TRBV5-1 with TRBJ2-5; TRBD1 is a possible D gene (7 bases). CDR3 size: 15 residues. Trimming left V 4 bases short and J 3 bases short, with 16 bases between. The germline V gene encodes CDR1 SGHRS and CDR2 YFSETQ. This CDR3 reads CASSNEGRGEETQYF. CDR3 DNA: TGCGCCAGCAGCAACGAGGGCAGGGGGGAAGAGACCCAGTACTTC.

The chain employs TRBV7-8 and TRBJ1-2, with a tentative D call TRBD1 (5 bases). The CDR3 covers 12 residues. Trimming removed 5 bases from V and 7 bases from J, with 11 bases in between. Germline V gene data show CDR1 as SGHVS and CDR2 as FQNEAQ. The CDR3, as DNA: TGTGCCAGCAGCACAGACAGCTTTGGCTACACCTTC. Encoded protein: CASSTDSFGYTF.

This chain links TRBV7-9 with TRBJ1-6, with D possibly matching TRBD1 (6 bases). CDR1 and CDR2 from the germline V gene are SEHNR and FQNEAQ (reference sequence). The CDR3 runs to 13 residues. Trimming cost V 4 bases and J 8 bases, with 9 bases left between them. The CDR3, as DNA: TGTGCCAGCAGCTCGGCAGGGGATTCACCCCTCCACTTT. This codes for CASSSAGDSPLHF.

This clone was seen once. The chain recombines TRBV28 with TRBJ1-1, with TRBD1 as a possible D gene (6 bases). V was cut by 3 bases and J by 8 bases, with 16 bases left in between. Germline CDR1 is MDHEN and CDR2 is SYDVKM. This CDR3 is 14 amino acids long. The CDR3 nucleotides are TGTGCCAGCAGTTTGGGTCACAGGGTAGCCGAAGCTTTCTTT. Its protein product is CASSLGHRVAEAFF.

This clone was detected only a few times. CDR3 residues: CASRPGTSGYNEQFF. Here the CDR3 DNA reads TGTGCCAGCAGACCCGGGACTAGCGGGTACAATGAGCAGTTCTTC. This chain joins TRBV27 and TRBJ2-1; 12 bases are a match to TRBD2. The CDR3 has 15 amino acids. Germline-derived CDR1 and CDR2 are MNHEY and SMNVEV (reference sequence). J gave up 4 bases and V 6 bases, and 4 bases lay outside the gene matches.

This chain joins TRBV4-1 and TRBJ1-2; D is undetermined. Trimming removed 0 bases at V and 2 bases at J, with 10 bases between. Germline assignment: CDR1 MGHRA and CDR2 YSYEKL. The CDR3 length is 15 residues. CDR3 nucleotides: TGCGCCAGCAGCCAAGATGGCGGCGCCAACTATGGCTACACCTTC. It yields the protein CASSQDGGANYGYTF.

The V call is TRBV4-3, the J call TRBJ2-7, with 9 positions matching TRBD1. V trimming: 5 bases; J trimming: 4 bases; junction bases outside the gene matches: 6. The CDR3 runs to 14 residues. Per germline, CDR1 LGHNA and CDR2 YSLEER. The CDR3 sequence: CASSYDRGKYEQYF. The DNA of the CDR3 is TGCGCCAGCAGCTACGACAGGGGGAAGTACGAGCAGTACTTC.

V and J are TRBV5-1 and TRBJ2-5; possibly TRBD2 for D (7 bases). The ends were cut back, 2 bases at V and 1 base at J, with 9 bases in the middle. In germline, CDR1 is SGHRS, CDR2 YFSETQ. The CDR3 is 14 amino acids. The CDR3 region is CASSFAGAQETQYF. The CDR3 nucleotides read TGCGCCAGCAGCTTCGCGGGGGCCCAAGAGACCCAGTACTTC.

The gene calls are TRBV7-6 and TRBJ2-4; TRBD2 is a possible D gene (6 bases). V lost 4 bases and J lost 2, with 21 bases in between. CDR1 SGHVS and CDR2 FNYEAQ come from the germline V gene. The CDR3 runs to 18 residues. CDR3 DNA: TGTGCCAGCAGCTCCGGGACTGCCTTGGTAAGGACCAAAAACATTCAGTACTTC. This encodes CASSSGTALVRTKNIQYF.

The chain uses TRBV28 and TRBJ2-5; 7 bases align to TRBD2. The CDR3 totals 17 residues. With V trimmed by 4 bases and J by 2 bases, 13 bases remained unmatched. Germline V gene lookup returns CDR1 MDHEN and CDR2 SYDVKM. The CDR3 sequence is CASSSPLSGALQETQYF. CDR3 coding DNA: TGTGCCAGCAGTTCCCCCTTGAGCGGGGCGCTACAAGAGACCCAGTACTTC.

The CDR3 sequence: CASSQAGHQPQHF. The CDR3 DNA sequence: TGTGCCAGCTCTCAAGCAGGCCATCAGCCCCAGCATTTT. The V call is TRBV9, the J call TRBJ1-5, with D hard to call. V lost 7 bases and J lost 5, with 13 bases in between. The CDR3 contains 13 residues. CDR1 and CDR2 from the germline V gene are SGDLS and YYNGEE.

CDR3 DNA sequence: TGTGCCACCAGCAGAGGGGGCGTAGTCGAAGCTTTCTTT. Its protein is CATSRGGVVEAFF. V gene TRBV15 combines with J gene TRBJ1-1, with D possibly being TRBD1 (5 bases). The V gene's germline CDR1 is LNHNV and CDR2 YYDKDF (reference sequence). The ends were cut back, 1 base at V and 8 bases at J, with 11 bases in the middle. This CDR3 is 13 amino acids long.

A few counts support this clone. This chain connects TRBV27 to TRBJ2-2, with TRBD2 as a possible D gene (5 bases). Trimming left V 2 bases short and J 5 bases short, with 12 bases between. Germline CDR1 is MNHEY and CDR2 is SMNVEV (reference sequence). The CDR3 is 15 amino acids. The CDR3 DNA reads TGTGCCAGCAGTTTACTGGCCGCGGGTACCGGGGAGCTGTTTTTT. Its translation: CASSLLAAGTGELFF.

The CDR3 bases are TGTGCCACCGACCCGGGACAGGGGATCCATACGCAGTATTTT. Translation: CATDPGQGIHTQYF. The J gene is TRBJ2-3, the V gene TRBV28; 10 bases are a match to TRBD1. With 10 bases clipped from V and 7 bases from J, the junction kept 11 bases outside the gene matches. Germline V CDR1 and CDR2: MDHEN, SYDVKM. The CDR3 has 14 amino acids.

This clone was found once. The genes are TRBV7-3 and TRBJ2-3; 8 bases map to TRBD1. The J segment lost 2 bases and the V segment lost 3 bases, leaving 4 bases of the junction unmatched. This CDR3 comprises 15 residues. Per the germline V gene, CDR1 is SGHTA and CDR2 is FQGTGA. The CDR3 reads CASSLGQAYTDTQYF. The CDR3 DNA reads TGTGCCAGCAGCTTGGGACAGGCCTACACAGATACGCAGTATTTT.

This sequence joins TRBV14 and TRBJ2-1, with 8 bases matching TRBD2. There are 17 residues in the CDR3. Trimming took 1 base from V and 3 from J; bases not matched to a gene: 8. From germline, CDR1 is SGHDN and CDR2 FVKESK. CDR3 amino acids: CASSQGRTSGGYNEQFF. CDR3 in DNA: TGTGCCAGCAGCCAAGGCCGAACTAGCGGAGGCTACAATGAGCAGTTCTTC.

The gene calls are TRBV11-2 and TRBJ2-5; maybe TRBD2 (5 bases). Trimming shortened V by 1 base and J by 3 bases, and 12 bases separated the two germline ends. Germline lookup yields CDR1 SGHAT and CDR2 FQNNGV. The CDR3 spans 15 residues. The DNA for the CDR3 is TGTGCCAGCAGCTTAGGACCCCAGAGGGAAGAGACCCAGTACTTC. This gives the protein CASSLGPQREETQYF.

This clone was seen once. V usage is TRBV4-3 and J usage is TRBJ2-7; 9 positions match TRBD2. Trimming took 0 bases from V and 4 from J; bases not matched to a gene: 10. The germline V gene encodes CDR1 LGHNA and CDR2 YSLEER. This CDR3 is 17 amino acids long. In DNA, the CDR3 is TGCGCCAGCAGCCAAGATTGGCTAGCGGGGTTCAGATACGAGCAGTACTTC. The encoded protein is CASSQDWLAGFRYEQYF.

The chain is built from TRBV5-6 and TRBJ1-5, with unresolved D. With 0 bases removed from V and 5 bases from J, the gap between germline ends came to 12 bases. This CDR3 comprises 15 residues. Germline-derived CDR1 and CDR2 are SGHDT and YYEEEE. The CDR3 reads CASSLGPGAHQPQHF. CDR3 DNA: TGTGCCAGCAGCTTGGGGCCCGGAGCGCATCAGCCCCAGCATTTT.

The rearrangement links TRBV11-2 to TRBJ1-1; perhaps TRBD1 as D (6 bases). Germline lookup yields CDR1 SGHAT and CDR2 FQNNGV. The length of the CDR3 is 14 residues. V was cut by 2 bases and J by 2 bases, with 9 bases left in between. The CDR3 nucleotides are TGTGCCAGCAGCTTAACAGGGTTAAACACTGAAGCTTTCTTT. Protein sequence: CASSLTGLNTEAFF. Filled out from reference TRBV11-2 and TRBJ1-1, the complete variable domain reads EAGVAQSPRYKIIEKRQSVAFWCNPISGHATLYWYQQILGQGPKLLIQFQNNGVVDDSQLPKDRFSAERLKGVDSTLKIQPAKLEDSAVYLCASSLTGLNTEAFFGQGTRLTVV.